The TCR beta chain described here comes from a study of T cell responses to AZD1222 COVID-19 vaccine. General study results and limits: When two AZD1222 doses had been given, Spike-specific TCR breadth and depth rose. As reported, nearly half of all spike-specific TCRs target variant regions that are unmutated.

The V end lost 0 bases, the J end lost 2 bases, and 11 bases lay between the germline ends. CDR3 length equals 16 residues. Germline V CDR1 and CDR2: LGHNA, YNFKEQ. Worth noting for this clone: What it recognizes is unknown.

The data were produced by immunoSEQ multiplex PCR, yet TCRdb's version contains in-frame clones alone and is incomplete. Of more than 95,000 clones listed, 88% are singletons. This material consisted of peripheral blood, taken on day 0 of AZD1222 vaccination. The V call is TRBV4-2, the J call TRBJ2-1; D may match TRBD1 or TRBD2 (5 bases each). The source is an adult in good health. The CDR3 region is CASSQELGTPYNEQFF. The CDR3 DNA sequence: TGTGCCAGCAGCCAAGAGTTGGGGACGCCCTACAATGAGCAGTTCTTC.